The sequence of this T cell receptor (beta chain) was determined in a study of shared clonotypes between healthy human individuals. Study-wide points: Larger estimated richness was generally recorded for naive subsets relative to memory subsets.

Sequenced by immunoSEQ multiplex PCR; TCRdb stores in-frame clones only, minus some. The sample yields under 750,000 clones, over 60% seen once. Caucasian adults living in Nashville, Tennessee, provided all samples. CDR3 size: 15 residues. Germline V lookup: CDR1 SGHTA, CDR2 FQGNSA. V lost 5 bases to trimming and J lost 5 bases, with 18 bases between them. On this clone: The target antigen is unknown.

The V call is TRBV7-2, the J call TRBJ2-5, with a tentative D call TRBD1 (6 bases). This sequence was found in a woman in her twenties or thirties in good health. The sequencing input was memory CD4+ T cells sorted from blood. Regarding subset: CD45RA-negative fraction. The DNA of the CDR3 is TGTGCCAGCAGCCCCCTGTTGGGGGCGCGGGAGACCCAGTACTTC. It codes for CASSPLLGARETQYF.